This T cell receptor (beta chain) came from a study of beta chain features in type 1 diabetes. As every portion of the isolated RNA was reverse transcribed, the sequencing read expressed TCRB transcripts. Assay used: immunoSEQ multiplex PCR; TCRdb lists only in-frame clones, some missing. The data show hundreds of thousands of clones, about 12% seen once. This clone has just a few counts. What it binds is not known. Germline CDR1 MGHRA, CDR2 YSYEKL. This CDR3 spans 16 amino acids. The V end was cut by 0 bases, the J end by 2 bases, with 14 bases between. Study findings and constraints: There was a moderate but significant shortening of TCRB CDR3s in all four CD4+ subsets of Type 1 diabetes patients. HLA effects on TCRB rearrangement stayed unresolved here.

The specimen was naive CD4+ T cells from blood. The gene calls are TRBV4-1 and TRBJ2-7; TRBD2 is a possible D gene (5 bases). This clonotype was sampled from a man between 18 and 35 years old in good health. In DNA, the CDR3 is TGCGCCAGCAGCCAAGATCAAGGGAGCCTGACCTACGAGCAGTACTTC. Its translation is CASSQDQGSLTYEQYF.